A selection of T cell receptor beta chains follows, all from one sample in a study of neoadjuvant nivolumab and ipilimumab in lung cancer. Measured with immunoSEQ multiplex PCR; TCRdb has only the in-frame clones, and not every one. This table has roughly 30,000 clones, 90% appearing once. Sequencing used peripheral blood, obtained after neoadjuvant nivolumab, alone or with ipilimumab, at or shortly before surgery. The source is an adult with non-small cell lung cancer. Each CDR3 is given with its conserved first and last residue. The D gene is left open where the match is weak. The size field is filled for only some rows; it gives once, few, many or a size class.

D gene: NA; clone size: NA; J gene: TRBJ1-5; V gene: TRBV6-4; CDR3 protein: CASSPDRNQPQHF; CDR3 DNA: TGTGCCAGCAGTCCGGACAGAAATCAGCCCCAGCATTTT
D gene: NA; clone size: NA; J gene: TRBJ1-2; V gene: TRBV5-1; CDR3 protein: CASRLREGDGYTF; CDR3 DNA: TGCGCCAGCAGACTAAGGGAGGGGGATGGCTACACCTTC
D gene: NA; clone size: NA; J gene: TRBJ2-1; V gene: TRBV6-1; CDR3 protein: CATFYNEQFF; CDR3 DNA: TGTGCCACCTTCTACAATGAGCAGTTCTTC
D gene: NA; clone size: NA; J gene: TRBJ1-2; V gene: TRBV9; CDR3 protein: CASSVGSTGNYGYTF; CDR3 DNA: TGTGCCAGCAGCGTAGGCAGCACGGGCAACTATGGCTACACCTTC
D gene: TRBD2; clone size: NA; J gene: TRBJ2-1; V gene: TRBV11-3; CDR3 protein: CASSLDGGNNEQFF; CDR3 DNA: TGTGCCAGCAGCTTAGACGGGGGGAACAATGAGCAGTTCTTC
D gene: TRBD1; clone size: NA; J gene: TRBJ1-2; V gene: TRBV11-2; CDR3 protein: CASSLVPGGGYGYTF; CDR3 DNA: TGTGCCAGCAGCTTAGTTCCAGGGGGCGGCTATGGCTACACCTTC
D gene: NA; clone size: NA; J gene: TRBJ2-1; V gene: TRBV5-1; CDR3 protein: CASSLGLSGYGVNEQFF; CDR3 DNA: TGCGCCAGCAGCTTGGGTTTGTCGGGGTATGGGGTCAATGAGCAGTTCTTC
D gene: TRBD2; clone size: once; J gene: TRBJ2-7; V gene: TRBV7-9; CDR3 protein: CASSPSGGAEQYF; CDR3 DNA: TGTGCCAGCAGCCCTAGCGGGGGGGCCGAGCAGTACTTC
D gene: NA; clone size: NA; J gene: TRBJ1-1; V gene: TRBV5-4; CDR3 protein: CASSFRAGRNTEAFF; CDR3 DNA: TGTGCCAGCAGCTTCCGGGCGGGGCGTAACACTGAAGCTTTCTTT
D gene: NA; clone size: NA; J gene: TRBJ2-7; V gene: TRBV7-2; CDR3 protein: CASSSGDAYYYEQYF; CDR3 DNA: TGTGCCAGCAGCTCGGGCGACGCCTATTACTACGAGCAGTACTTC
D gene: TRBD1; clone size: NA; J gene: TRBJ1-1; V gene: TRBV29-1; CDR3 protein: CSEHRGRNTEAFF; CDR3 DNA: TGCAGCGAACACAGGGGACGGAACACTGAAGCTTTCTTT
D gene: NA; clone size: NA; J gene: TRBJ1-1; V gene: TRBV7-3; CDR3 protein: CASSPHSTDATEAFF; CDR3 DNA: TGTGCCAGCAGCCCCCATTCGACGGATGCCACTGAAGCTTTCTTT
D gene: TRBD1; clone size: once; J gene: TRBJ2-7; V gene: TRBV6-5; CDR3 protein: CASSFTGQGSYEQYF; CDR3 DNA: TGTGCCAGCAGTTTTACCGGACAGGGGTCTTACGAGCAGTACTTC
D gene: NA; clone size: NA; J gene: TRBJ1-1; V gene: TRBV5-1; CDR3 protein: CASSLGQRLNTEAFF; CDR3 DNA: TGCGCCAGCAGCTTGGGACAGAGATTGAACACTGAAGCTTTCTTT
D gene: NA; clone size: NA; J gene: TRBJ1-1; V gene: TRBV27; CDR3 protein: CASSFSSRVSTEAFF; CDR3 DNA: TGTGCCAGCAGTTTTAGCAGCAGGGTTAGCACTGAAGCTTTCTTT
D gene: NA; clone size: NA; J gene: TRBJ1-2; V gene: TRBV28; CDR3 protein: CASIDSYGYTF; CDR3 DNA: TGTGCCAGCATTGATTCCTATGGCTACACCTTC
D gene: NA; clone size: NA; J gene: TRBJ2-5; V gene: TRBV11-2; CDR3 protein: CASSLDLSAGKETQYF; CDR3 DNA: TGTGCCAGCAGCTTAGATTTATCGGCCGGGAAAGAGACCCAGTACTTC
D gene: NA; clone size: NA; J gene: TRBJ2-3; V gene: TRBV29-1; CDR3 protein: CSAGTTKTFTDTQYF; CDR3 DNA: TGCAGCGCGGGAACGACAAAGACCTTCACAGATACGCAGTATTTT
D gene: NA; clone size: NA; J gene: TRBJ1-2; V gene: TRBV2; CDR3 protein: CASSEQGYGYTF; CDR3 DNA: TGTGCCAGCAGTGAGCAGGGATATGGCTACACCTTC
D gene: NA; clone size: NA; J gene: TRBJ2-1; V gene: TRBV7-9; CDR3 protein: CASGKNYNEQFF; CDR3 DNA: TGTGCCAGCGGGAAAAACTACAATGAGCAGTTCTTC
D gene: NA; clone size: NA; J gene: TRBJ1-2; V gene: TRBV5-4; CDR3 protein: CASSRAREIHYGYTF; CDR3 DNA: TGTGCCAGCAGCCGAGCCAGGGAGATTCACTATGGCTACACCTTC
D gene: TRBD2; clone size: NA; J gene: TRBJ2-1; V gene: TRBV5-1; CDR3 protein: CASSLASGGGWGEQFF; CDR3 DNA: TGCGCCAGCAGCTTGGCTAGCGGGGGTGGCTGGGGTGAGCAGTTCTTC
D gene: TRBD1; clone size: NA; J gene: TRBJ1-1; V gene: TRBV5-4; CDR3 protein: CASSLPSIQGAGEAFF; CDR3 DNA: TGTGCCAGCAGCTTGCCCTCCATACAGGGGGCAGGTGAAGCTTTCTTT
D gene: NA; clone size: NA; J gene: TRBJ1-1; V gene: TRBV5-1; CDR3 protein: CASSLWEGTEAFF; CDR3 DNA: TGCGCCAGCAGCTTGTGGGAGGGCACTGAAGCTTTCTTT
D gene: TRBD1; clone size: NA; J gene: TRBJ1-6; V gene: TRBV2; CDR3 protein: CASSPGQRNSPLHF; CDR3 DNA: TGTGCCAGCAGTCCGGGACAGAGGAATTCACCCCTCCACTTT
D gene: NA; clone size: NA; J gene: TRBJ1-2; V gene: TRBV29-1; CDR3 protein: CSVEAMGVNYGYTF; CDR3 DNA: TGCAGCGTTGAAGCTATGGGGGTTAACTATGGCTACACCTTC
D gene: NA; clone size: NA; J gene: TRBJ1-2; V gene: TRBV19; CDR3 protein: CASSRQGSNYGYTF; CDR3 DNA: TGTGCCAGTAGTAGGCAGGGATCTAACTATGGCTACACCTTC
D gene: NA; clone size: once; J gene: TRBJ2-5; V gene: TRBV5-1; CDR3 protein: CASSLWASKETQYF; CDR3 DNA: TGCGCCAGCAGCTTGTGGGCTTCAAAAGAGACCCAGTACTTC
D gene: TRBD2; clone size: once; J gene: TRBJ2-2; V gene: TRBV7-3; CDR3 protein: CASSSNLAGGQVTGELFF; CDR3 DNA: TGTGCCAGCAGCTCCAACCTAGCGGGGGGGCAGGTCACCGGGGAGCTGTTTTTT
D gene: NA; clone size: NA; J gene: TRBJ1-6; V gene: TRBV9; CDR3 protein: CASSPDNNSPLHF; CDR3 DNA: TGTGCCAGCAGCCCAGATAATAATTCACCCCTCCACTTT
D gene: NA; clone size: once; J gene: TRBJ1-1; V gene: TRBV7-9; CDR3 protein: CASSLLSPLNTEAFF; CDR3 DNA: TGTGCCAGCAGCTTATTGTCACCCTTGAACACTGAAGCTTTCTTT
D gene: TRBD1; clone size: NA; J gene: TRBJ2-7; V gene: TRBV2; CDR3 protein: CASRRAGTGGLEQYF; CDR3 DNA: TGTGCCAGCAGGAGGGCCGGGACAGGGGGTCTAGAGCAGTACTTC
D gene: NA; clone size: NA; J gene: TRBJ2-1; V gene: TRBV18; CDR3 protein: CASSDAGSSYNEQFF; CDR3 DNA: TGTGCCAGCTCAGACGCGGGAAGCTCCTACAATGAGCAGTTCTTC
D gene: TRBD1; clone size: NA; J gene: TRBJ2-3; V gene: TRBV5-4; CDR3 protein: CASSWGQGPDTQYF; CDR3 DNA: TGTGCCAGCAGCTGGGGACAGGGACCAGATACGCAGTATTTT
D gene: TRBD1; clone size: NA; J gene: TRBJ2-5; V gene: TRBV7-2; CDR3 protein: CASRSNRGQRETQYF; CDR3 DNA: TGTGCCAGCAGGTCGAACAGGGGGCAAAGAGAGACCCAGTACTTC
D gene: NA; clone size: NA; J gene: TRBJ2-2; V gene: TRBV5-1; CDR3 protein: CASSYGGPTAGELFF; CDR3 DNA: TGCGCCAGCAGTTACGGGGGCCCTACGGCCGGGGAGCTGTTTTTT
D gene: NA; clone size: once; J gene: TRBJ1-1; V gene: TRBV2; CDR3 protein: CASRKGENTEAFF; CDR3 DNA: TGTGCCAGCAGGAAGGGAGAGAACACTGAAGCTTTCTTT
D gene: NA; clone size: NA; J gene: TRBJ2-7; V gene: TRBV10-1; CDR3 protein: CASTLRTLDEQYF; CDR3 DNA: TGCGCCAGCACCCTACGTACCCTAGATGAGCAGTACTTC
D gene: TRBD1; clone size: NA; J gene: TRBJ1-2; V gene: TRBV5-5; CDR3 protein: CASSETGGRGYGYTF; CDR3 DNA: TGTGCCAGCAGCGAAACAGGGGGCCGGGGCTATGGCTACACCTTC
D gene: TRBD1; clone size: once; J gene: TRBJ1-3; V gene: TRBV7-6; CDR3 protein: CASSLTGVSGNTIYF; CDR3 DNA: TGTGCCAGCAGCTTAACAGGGGTCTCTGGAAACACCATATATTTT
D gene: NA; clone size: NA; J gene: TRBJ2-7; V gene: TRBV18; CDR3 protein: CASSRGTAYEQYF; CDR3 DNA: TGTGCCAGCTCACGCGGGACAGCCTACGAGCAGTACTTC
D gene: NA; clone size: NA; J gene: TRBJ1-4; V gene: TRBV4-2; CDR3 protein: CASSQAGSFVQKLFF; CDR3 DNA: TGTGCCAGCAGCCAAGCCGGGAGTTTCGTCCAAAAACTGTTTTTT
D gene: NA; clone size: NA; J gene: TRBJ2-5; V gene: TRBV7-2; CDR3 protein: CASSLHGGNQETQYF; CDR3 DNA: TGTGCCAGCAGCCTGCATGGAGGGAACCAAGAGACCCAGTACTTC
D gene: NA; clone size: NA; J gene: TRBJ2-3; V gene: TRBV7-2; CDR3 protein: CASSTQGSSTDTQYF; CDR3 DNA: TGTGCCAGCAGCACTCAGGGTAGCAGCACAGATACGCAGTATTTT
D gene: TRBD2; clone size: NA; J gene: TRBJ2-1; V gene: TRBV4-1; CDR3 protein: CASSQEERGAYNEQFF; CDR3 DNA: TGCGCCAGCAGCCAAGAAGAGCGGGGGGCCTACAATGAGCAGTTCTTC
D gene: NA; clone size: NA; J gene: TRBJ2-1; V gene: TRBV5-1; CDR3 protein: CASSLSGHSEQFF; CDR3 DNA: TGCGCCAGCAGCTTGTCGGGGCACAGTGAGCAGTTCTTC
D gene: TRBD1; clone size: NA; J gene: TRBJ2-2; V gene: TRBV4-1; CDR3 protein: CASSLVIDRDGLFF; CDR3 DNA: TGCGCCAGCAGCTTGGTGATAGACAGGGACGGGCTGTTTTTT
D gene: NA; clone size: NA; J gene: TRBJ2-3; V gene: TRBV9; CDR3 protein: CASTSSGTQYF; CDR3 DNA: TGTGCCAGCACCTCAAGCGGCACGCAGTATTTT
D gene: TRBD1; clone size: NA; J gene: TRBJ1-1; V gene: TRBV18; CDR3 protein: CASSQGVGTEAFF; CDR3 DNA: TGTGCCAGCTCTCAGGGGGTAGGCACTGAAGCTTTCTTT
D gene: TRBD1; clone size: NA; J gene: TRBJ1-3; V gene: TRBV18; CDR3 protein: CASSQVSGQASGNTIYF; CDR3 DNA: TGTGCCAGCTCACAAGTCTCCGGACAGGCCTCTGGAAACACCATATATTTT